A single sample gave rise to the 2 T cell receptor beta chains below, sequenced in a study of T-cell reconstitution after alpha-beta-depleted transplantation in children. Unique molecular identifiers were incorporated during preparation of the TCRbeta library. TCRdb fed the PCR reads into MiXCR, producing one record per CDR3 protein. The sample has roughly 200,000 distinct CDR3 sequences; roughly 10% are singletons. The source was PBMCs from the stem cell graft donor, collected from the stem cell graft. These receptors all stem from a human donor who donated a stem cell graft to a child with acute lymphoblastic leukemia.

The chain has TRBV29-1 and TRBJ2-7; TRBD1 matches at 7 bases. Trimming took 6 bases from V and 5 from J; bases not matched to a gene: 10. This CDR3 is built from 13 residues. Germline V gene sequence: CDR1 SQVTM, CDR2 ANQGSEA. The DNA for the CDR3 is TGCAGCGTACTCCGGGACAGTCAGGACGAGCAGTACTTC. This encodes CSVLRDSQDEQYF.

The chain is built from TRBV2 and TRBJ2-7; D possibly matches TRBD1 or TRBD2 (5 bases each). Germline-derived CDR1 and CDR2 are SNHLY and FYNNEI. The CDR3 has 12 amino acids. V dropped 6 bases and J dropped 3 bases, with 9 bases sitting between them. The CDR3 coding sequence is TGTGCCAGCAGAAGAGGGGTCTACGAGCAGTACTTC. Its translation is CASRRGVYEQYF.